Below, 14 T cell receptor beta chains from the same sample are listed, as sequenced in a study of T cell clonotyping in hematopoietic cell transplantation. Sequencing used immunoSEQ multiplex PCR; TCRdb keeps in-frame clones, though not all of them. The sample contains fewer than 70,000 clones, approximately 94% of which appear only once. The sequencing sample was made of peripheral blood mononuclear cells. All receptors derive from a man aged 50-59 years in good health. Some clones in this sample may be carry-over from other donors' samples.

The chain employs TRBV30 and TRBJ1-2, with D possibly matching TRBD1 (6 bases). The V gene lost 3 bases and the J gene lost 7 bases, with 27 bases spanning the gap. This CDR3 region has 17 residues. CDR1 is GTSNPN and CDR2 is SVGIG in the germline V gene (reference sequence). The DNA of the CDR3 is TGTGCCTGGAGCGCCCAACCCCCTTCAGTGGGGACACTTGGCTACACCTTC. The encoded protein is CAWSAQPPSVGTLGYTF. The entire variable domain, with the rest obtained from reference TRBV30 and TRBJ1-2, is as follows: SQTIHQWPATLVQPVGSPLSLECTVEGTSNPNLYWYRQAAGRGLQLLFYSVGIGQISSEVPQNLSASRPQDRQFILSSKKLLLSDSGFYLCAWSAQPPSVGTLGYTFGSGTRLTVV.

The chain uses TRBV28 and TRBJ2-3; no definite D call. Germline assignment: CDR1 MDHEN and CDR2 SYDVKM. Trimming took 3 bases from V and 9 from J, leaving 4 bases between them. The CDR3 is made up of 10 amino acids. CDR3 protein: CASSFVTQYF. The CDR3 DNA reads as TGTGCCAGCAGTTTTGTAACGCAGTATTTT.

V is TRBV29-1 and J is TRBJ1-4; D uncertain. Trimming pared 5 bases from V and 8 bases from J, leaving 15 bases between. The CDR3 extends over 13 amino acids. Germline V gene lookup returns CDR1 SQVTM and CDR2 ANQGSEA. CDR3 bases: TGCAGCGTTATTACGCCTGGCCGCGAAAAACTGTTTTTT. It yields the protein CSVITPGREKLFF.

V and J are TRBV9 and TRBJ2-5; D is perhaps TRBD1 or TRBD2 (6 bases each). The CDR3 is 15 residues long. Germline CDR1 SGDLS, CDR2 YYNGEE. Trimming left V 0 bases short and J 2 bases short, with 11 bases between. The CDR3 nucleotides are TGTGCCAGCAGCGTAGTAGGAGGGGGTCAAGAGACCCAGTACTTC. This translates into CASSVVGGGQETQYF.

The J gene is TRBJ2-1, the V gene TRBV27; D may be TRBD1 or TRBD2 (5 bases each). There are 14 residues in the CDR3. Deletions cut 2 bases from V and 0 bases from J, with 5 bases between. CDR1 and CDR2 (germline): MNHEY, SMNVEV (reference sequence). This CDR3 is CASSLGGSYNEQFF. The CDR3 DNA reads TGTGCCAGCAGTTTAGGGGGCTCCTACAATGAGCAGTTCTTC.

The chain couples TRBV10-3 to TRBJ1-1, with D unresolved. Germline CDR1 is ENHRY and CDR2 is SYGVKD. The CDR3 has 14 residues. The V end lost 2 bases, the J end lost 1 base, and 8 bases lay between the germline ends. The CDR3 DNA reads TGTGCCATCAGTGAGAGGGCCGAGAACACTGAAGCTTTCTTT. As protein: CAISERAENTEAFF.

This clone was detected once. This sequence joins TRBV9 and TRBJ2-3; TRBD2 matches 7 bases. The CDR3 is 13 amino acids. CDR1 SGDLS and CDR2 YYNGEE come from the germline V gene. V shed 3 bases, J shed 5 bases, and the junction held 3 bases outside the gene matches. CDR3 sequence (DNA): TGTGCCAGCAGCGCGCCTAGCGGAGATACGCAGTATTTT. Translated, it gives CASSAPSGDTQYF.

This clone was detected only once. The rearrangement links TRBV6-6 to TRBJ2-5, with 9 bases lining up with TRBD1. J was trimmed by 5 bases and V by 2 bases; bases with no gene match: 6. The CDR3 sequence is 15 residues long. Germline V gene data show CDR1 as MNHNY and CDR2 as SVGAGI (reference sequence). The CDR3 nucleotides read TGTGCCAGCAGTTACCAACAGGGGGCGAAGGAGACCCAGTACTTC. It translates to CASSYQQGAKETQYF.

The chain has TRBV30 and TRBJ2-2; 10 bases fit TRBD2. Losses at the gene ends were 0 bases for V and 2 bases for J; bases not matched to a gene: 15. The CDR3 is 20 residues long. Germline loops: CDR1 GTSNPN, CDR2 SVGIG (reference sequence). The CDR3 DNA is TGTGCCTGGAGTGTACGGGCCCTTAAGCGGGGGGGAGCAAACACCGGGGAGCTGTTTTTT. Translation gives CAWSVRALKRGGANTGELFF.

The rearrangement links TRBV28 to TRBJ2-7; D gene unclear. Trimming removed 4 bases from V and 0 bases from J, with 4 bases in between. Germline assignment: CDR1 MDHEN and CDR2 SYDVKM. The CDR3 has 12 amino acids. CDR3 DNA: TGTGCCAGCAGTTCAAACTCCTACGAGCAGTACTTC. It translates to CASSSNSYEQYF. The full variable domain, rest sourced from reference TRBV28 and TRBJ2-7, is DVKVTQSSRYLVKRTGEKVFLECVQDMDHENMFWYRQDPGLGLRLIYFSYDVKMKEKGDIPEGYSVSREKKERFSLILESASTNQTSMYLCASSSNSYEQYFGPGTRLTVT.

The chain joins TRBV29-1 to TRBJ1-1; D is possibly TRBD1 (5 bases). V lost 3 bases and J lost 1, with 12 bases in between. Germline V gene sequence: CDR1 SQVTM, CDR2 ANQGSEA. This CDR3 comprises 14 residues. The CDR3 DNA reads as TGCAGCGTTGATCGTGCAGGGCAGAACACTGAAGCTTTCTTT. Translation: CSVDRAGQNTEAFF.

CDR3 nucleotides: TGTGCCAGCAGTAAGGACAGGCTCAATTCACCCCTCCACTTT. Protein product: CASSKDRLNSPLHF. The rearrangement links TRBV28 to TRBJ1-6; 7 bases match TRBD1. Germline V gene lookup returns CDR1 MDHEN and CDR2 SYDVKM. The V and J ends lost 5 bases and 7 bases, in that order; junction bases with no gene match: 5. The CDR3 totals 14 residues.

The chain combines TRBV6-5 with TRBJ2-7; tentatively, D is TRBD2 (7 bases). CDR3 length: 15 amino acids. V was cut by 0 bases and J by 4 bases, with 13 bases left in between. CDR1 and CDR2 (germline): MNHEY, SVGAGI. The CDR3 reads CASSYSTGGEYEQYF. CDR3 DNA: TGTGCCAGCAGTTACTCGACGGGGGGCGAGTACGAGCAGTACTTC.

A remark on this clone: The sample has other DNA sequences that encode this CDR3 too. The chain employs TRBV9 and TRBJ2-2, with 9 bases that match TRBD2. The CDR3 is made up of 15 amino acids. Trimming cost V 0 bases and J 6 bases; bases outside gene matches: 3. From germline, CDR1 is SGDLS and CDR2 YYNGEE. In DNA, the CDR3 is TGTGCCAGCAGCGTAGGCGGGGGGGCCGCCGGGGAGCTGTTTTTT. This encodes CASSVGGGAAGELFF.